This T cell receptor beta chain was retrieved from a study of a mutant IDH1 vaccine in newly diagnosed glioma. This clone was detected only a few times. Its target is unknown. The assay was immunoSEQ multiplex PCR, and TCRdb's table has in-frame clones only and misses some. The sample lists 35,000 to 45,000 clones, 60% to 85% occurring once. The time point is: week 47, end of study. Vaccinated patients received 300 ug of mutant IDH1 20-mer peptide per dose, with topical imiquimod. Germline CDR1 SGHVT, CDR2 SQSDAQ. After removal of 2 bases from V and 3 bases from J, the junction contained 4 bases not matched to a gene. CDR3 length: 14 residues.

The TCR was taken from a man aged 40-49 years with glioma. The rearrangement uses TRBV7-4 and TRBJ2-7; 7 positions agree with TRBD2. The specimen comprised PBMCs, sampled from a glioma patient whose treatment included an IDH1 peptide vaccine. As DNA, the CDR3 is TGTGCCAGCAGCTTACGGGACTACGGCTACGAGCAGTACTTC. It specifies CASSLRDYGYEQYF.